The present T cell receptor beta chain was sequenced within a study of T cells in localized non-small cell lung cancer. The table lists this clone with a few counts. The assay was immunoSEQ multiplex PCR, and TCRdb's table has in-frame clones only and misses some. The sample consists of around 5,300 clones, about 35% of them appearing once. The CDR3 is 14 amino acids. V trimming: 3 bases; J trimming: 7 bases; junction bases outside the gene matches: 4. Germline assignment: CDR1 SGDLS and CDR2 YYNGEE. Sequencing used lung tumor tissue, obtained before any cancer treatment. The sequence came from an older female donor with stage I lung adenocarcinoma. The chain joins TRBV9 to TRBJ1-5; 10 bases are shared with TRBD1. CDR3 DNA: TGTGCCAGCAGCGAACGGACAGGGGGACAGCCCCAGCATTTT. This sequence encodes CASSERTGGQPQHF.